This TCR beta chain was sequenced during a study of blood T cell repertoires in COVID-19. For the study at large: PBMCs, B-cell-depleted T cells, or T cells provided the cDNA or gDNA that made up the material.

The repertoire was sequenced with immunoSEQ multiplex PCR; TCRdb's copy has only in-frame clones and lacks some. The sample contains approximately 320,000 clones, approximately 85% of which appear only once. The V and J ends lost 6 bases and 1 base respectively, with 14 bases between them. From germline, CDR1 is SGDLS and CDR2 YYNGEE. This CDR3 is built from 14 residues. The sample consisted of peripheral blood. This receptor was taken from a human donor in a cohort sampled during active COVID-19. This chain joins TRBV9 and TRBJ2-7; a possible D gene is TRBD1 (5 bases). CDR3 in amino acids: CASTPDMASYEQYF. The CDR3, as DNA: TGTGCCAGCACCCCGGACATGGCATCCTACGAGCAGTACTTC.